The sequence of this T cell receptor (beta chain) was determined in a study of beta chain features in type 1 diabetes. Study as a whole: On cell yields, gender and age, patients and healthy donors were similar. Points from the study as a whole: At VDJ recombination sites, type 1 diabetes patients had fewer insertions and more deleted nucleotides. The study found moderately but significantly shorter TCRB CDR3s in all four CD4+ subsets of Type 1 diabetes patients.

The CDR3 covers 12 residues. Germline CDR1 is WNHNN and CDR2 is SYGVQD (reference sequence). The ends were cut back, 6 bases at V and 2 bases at J, with 7 bases in the middle. A word on this clone: Antigen unknown.

Reverse transcription of all isolated RNA meant that expressed TCRB transcripts were sequenced. The protocol was immunoSEQ multiplex PCR, while the TCRdb copy is restricted to in-frame clones and leaves out a portion. The table records about 660,000 clones, around 15% of them present only once. The source material was naive CD4+ T cells from blood. The TCR sequence derives from a man between 18 and 35 years old with type 1 diabetes. The chain couples TRBV10-1 to TRBJ1-1; D not resolved. The CDR3 DNA is TGCGCCAGCAGCAAAGGAAACACTGAAGCTTTCTTT. Translation gives CASSKGNTEAFF.